These T cell receptor beta chains were read from a single sample in a study of Graves' ophthalmopathy and Graves' hyperthyroidism. TCRdb ran MiXCR on the multiplex PCR reads and lists one entry per CDR3 protein. The sample consists of around 470,000 distinct CDR3 sequences, approximately 15% of them appearing once. Sequencing was performed on blood. The receptors originated from a woman aged 25 to 39 with Graves' ophthalmopathy. Each CDR3 is given with its conserved first and last residue. The order of the fields is J gene, clone size, V gene, D gene, CDR3 protein, CDR3 DNA. D genes are given only for firm matches. The listing skips clone size in some rows; elsewhere it reads once, few, many or a size class.

TRBJ2-2 | many | TRBV28 | TRBD2 | CASKLGRETSGELFF | TGTGCCAGCAAATTGGGGCGGGAGACCTCCGGGGAGCTGTTTTTT
TRBJ1-1 | many | TRBV6-2/TRBV6-3 | - | CASSRGTTEAFF | TGTGCCAGCAGCCGGGGAACCACTGAAGCTTTCTTT
TRBJ1-2 | many | TRBV12-3/TRBV12-4 | TRBD1 | CASSPSGQGAQGYTF | TGTGCCAGCAGTCCATCGGGACAGGGGGCGCAGGGCTACACCTTC
TRBJ1-1 | many | TRBV6-4 | - | CASRQDLANTEAFF | TGTGCCAGCAGGCAGGACTTGGCGAACACTGAAGCTTTCTTT
TRBJ2-7 | many | TRBV13 | - | CASSSAPGTNYEQYF | TGTGCCAGCAGCTCCGCCCCAGGTACGAACTACGAGCAGTACTTC
TRBJ2-7 | many | TRBV10-3 | - | CAISESTEVPEQYF | TGTGCCATCAGTGAGTCGACAGAGGTCCCCGAGCAGTACTTC
TRBJ1-5 | many | TRBV6-1 | TRBD1 | CASRGTGEGNQPQHF | TGTGCCAGCAGGGGGACAGGGGAGGGCAATCAGCCCCAGCATTTT
TRBJ2-5 | many | TRBV20-1 | - | CSAWDEEQETQYF | TGCAGTGCTTGGGACGAGGAGCAAGAGACCCAGTACTTC
TRBJ2-7 | - | TRBV28 | - | CASSAGPNYEQYF | TGTGCCAGCAGTGCGGGACCGAACTACGAGCAGTACTTC
TRBJ1-1 | - | TRBV27 | - | CASSLGGFSEAFF | TGTGCCAGCAGCCTAGGAGGGTTCTCTGAAGCTTTCTTT
TRBJ2-4 | many | TRBV28 | - | CASSSTAYVAKNIQYF | TGTGCCAGCAGCTCGACAGCTTATGTAGCCAAAAACATTCAGTACTTC
TRBJ1-2 | many | TRBV27 | - | CASSSGLSEYDGYTF | TGTGCCAGCAGTTCCGGGTTGTCGGAGTATGATGGCTACACCTTC
TRBJ1-1 | many | TRBV20-1 | - | CSARDRAHRRAGGTEAFF | TGCAGTGCTAGAGACCGGGCTCACAGGCGGGCGGGGGGCACTGAAGCTTTCTTT
TRBJ2-5 | many | TRBV20-1 | TRBD1 | CSALPGTAKETQYF | TGCAGTGCCCTCCCGGGGACAGCCAAAGAGACCCAGTACTTC
TRBJ2-7 | many | TRBV12-5 | TRBD1 | CASGFGQAHEQYF | TGTGCTAGTGGTTTCGGACAGGCCCACGAGCAGTACTTC
TRBJ2-2 | few | TRBV7-3 | - | CASSLTGPPASTGELFF | TGTGCCAGCAGCTTAACGGGGCCGCCCGCTTCCACCGGGGAGCTGTTTTTT
TRBJ2-3 | many | TRBV12-5 | TRBD1 | CASGRSMGQAVDTQYF | TGTGCTAGTGGCCGCTCAATGGGACAGGCCGTCGATACGCAGTATTTT
TRBJ2-7 | many | TRBV3-1 | - | CASSQGGKAYEQYF | TGTGCCAGCAGCCAAGGGGGCAAAGCCTACGAGCAGTACTTC
TRBJ2-5 | many | TRBV30 | - | CAWSLPGQVETQYF | TGTGCCTGGAGTCTGCCGGGACAAGTGGAGACCCAGTACTTC
TRBJ2-7 | many | TRBV27 | - | CASSLSLSGNEQYF | TGTGCCAGCAGTTTATCGCTATCAGGGAACGAGCAGTACTTC
TRBJ1-6 | many | TRBV7-8 | TRBD1 | CASSREPGTGYNSPLHF | TGTGCCAGCAGCAGAGAGCCCGGGACAGGCTATAATTCACCCCTCCACTTT
TRBJ1-2 | many | TRBV4-1 | TRBD1 | CASSQDGRTGGYGYTF | TGCGCCAGCAGCCAAGATGGTCGGACAGGGGGCTATGGCTACACCTTC
TRBJ2-5 | many | TRBV5-4 | TRBD2 | CASSRPGKLAGGSETQYF | TGTGCCAGCAGCCGACCGGGAAAACTAGCGGGAGGTTCTGAGACCCAGTACTTC
TRBJ2-6 | many | TRBV11-2 | - | CASSVTDSGANVLTF | TGTGCCAGCAGCGTGACCGACTCTGGGGCCAACGTCCTGACTTTC
TRBJ2-7 | many | TRBV20-1 | - | CSARTGLEQYF | TGCAGTGCTAGAACTGGCCTCGAGCAGTACTTC
TRBJ2-7 | - | TRBV5-1 | TRBD2 | CASSFSGGNYEQCF | TGCGCCAGCAGCTTTAGCGGGGGCAACTACGAGCAGTGCTTC
TRBJ2-7 | many | TRBV12-3/TRBV12-4 | TRBD2 | CASRPAGVAYEQYF | TGTGCCAGCAGACCAGCGGGAGTAGCGTACGAGCAGTACTTC
TRBJ1-2 | many | TRBV30 | - | CAWHRDYGYTF | TGTGCCTGGCACAGGGACTATGGCTACACCTTC
TRBJ1-2 | - | TRBV5-1 | - | CASSPSRYGYTF | TGCGCCAGCAGCCCGTCCCGCTATGGCTACACCTTC
TRBJ2-5 | many | TRBV20-1 | TRBD1 | CSALGQKDQETQYF | TGCAGTGCCCTGGGACAGAAAGACCAAGAGACCCAGTACTTC
TRBJ1-1 | many | TRBV12-3/TRBV12-4 | - | CASRQTLNTEAFF | TGTGCCAGCAGGCAGACATTGAACACTGAAGCTTTCTTT
TRBJ1-1 | many | TRBV30 | TRBD1 | CACGQGLTEAFF | TGTGCCTGTGGACAGGGTCTCACTGAAGCTTTCTTT
TRBJ2-7 | many | TRBV7-6 | - | CASSPGGHPLNEQYF | TGTGCCAGCAGCCCCGGGGGACACCCCCTTAACGAGCAGTACTTC
TRBJ2-7 | many | TRBV4-1 | - | CASSHGVDPLEQYF | TGCGCCAGCAGCCATGGGGTAGATCCCCTCGAGCAGTACTTC
TRBJ2-3 | many | TRBV27 | - | CASSFSGSTDTQYF | TGTGCCAGCAGTTTCTCAGGGTCCACAGATACGCAGTATTTT
TRBJ2-5 | many | TRBV4-2 | TRBD1 | CASSQDPSDRGQETQYF | TGTGCCAGCAGCCAAGACCCCTCGGACAGGGGGCAAGAGACCCAGTACTTC
TRBJ2-2 | many | TRBV7-2 | TRBD1 | CASSSTGLRISGELFF | TGTGCCAGCAGCTCGACAGGGTTACGGATTTCCGGGGAGCTGTTTTTT
TRBJ1-1 | many | TRBV10-3 | TRBD1 | CAIRQGVNTEAFF | TGTGCCATCAGACAGGGGGTGAACACTGAAGCTTTCTTT
TRBJ2-7 | many | TRBV12-3/TRBV12-4 | - | CASSKWQGYEQYF | TGTGCCAGCAGCAAGTGGCAGGGTTACGAGCAGTACTTC
TRBJ2-7 | many | TRBV6-5 | TRBD1 | CASSPGPGQGGIRQYF | TGTGCCAGCAGTCCCGGGCCGGGACAGGGTGGGATCCGGCAGTACTTC
TRBJ2-2 | many | TRBV28 | - | CASSVTEPGELFF | TGTGCCAGCAGCGTGACAGAGCCCGGGGAGCTGTTTTTT
TRBJ2-4 | few | TRBV3-1 | - | CASSQGLDRTKNIQYF | TGTGCCAGCAGCCAAGGCTTGGACAGAACCAAAAACATTCAGTACTTC
TRBJ2-5 | many | TRBV12-3/TRBV12-4 | TRBD2 | CASSSLAGGPGQETQYF | TGTGCCAGCAGTTCCCTAGCGGGAGGGCCGGGGCAAGAGACCCAGTACTTC
TRBJ1-1 | many | TRBV13 | - | CASSPLGPTEAFF | TGTGCCAGCAGCCCCCTTGGACCCACTGAAGCTTTCTTT
TRBJ1-1 | - | TRBV5-1 | - | CASRPGGQNTEAFF | TGCGCCAGCAGACCCGGGGGACAGAACACTGAAGCTTTCTTT
TRBJ1-3 | many | TRBV28 | - | CASSSQRGSGNTIYF | TGTGCCAGCAGTTCCCAGCGGGGCTCTGGAAACACCATATATTTT
TRBJ2-3 | many | TRBV19 | - | CASSIRGPSTDTQYF | TGTGCCAGTAGTATCCGGGGGCCTAGCACAGATACGCAGTATTTT
TRBJ2-7 | few | TRBV20-1 | - | CSAAMGGGDQYF | TGCAGTGCTGCCATGGGGGGCGGCGATCAGTACTTC
TRBJ2-5 | - | TRBV27 | TRBD2 | CASSFTTSGFQETQYF | TGTGCCAGCAGTTTTACAACTAGCGGCTTCCAAGAGACCCAGTACTTC
TRBJ1-6 | many | TRBV9 | - | CASSVDPDSPLHF | TGTGCCAGCAGCGTAGATCCGGATTCACCCCTCCACTTT
TRBJ1-2 | many | TRBV20-1 | - | CSAQQWGYGYTF | TGCAGTGCCCAGCAGTGGGGCTATGGCTACACCTTC
TRBJ2-7 | few | TRBV20-1 | - | CSARLGPEQYF | TGCAGTGCTAGACTAGGGCCCGAGCAGTACTTC
TRBJ2-7 | many | TRBV4-1 | - | CASSQDRAPSYEQYF | TGCGCCAGCAGCCAAGACAGGGCCCCCTCCTACGAGCAGTACTTC
TRBJ2-7 | many | TRBV10-3 | - | CAISERTYEQYF | TGTGCCATCAGTGAACGAACCTACGAGCAGTACTTC
TRBJ1-2 | many | TRBV28 | - | CASSSMGANNYGYTF | TGTGCCAGCAGTTCGATGGGTGCAAACAACTATGGCTACACCTTC
TRBJ2-5 | few | TRBV6-5 | - | CASSYSKRGSETQYF | TGTGCCAGCAGTTACTCGAAAAGGGGGTCGGAGACCCAGTACTTC
TRBJ2-2 | many | TRBV6-2/TRBV6-3 | - | CASSYLRASAGELFF | TGTGCCAGCAGTTACCTGAGAGCTAGCGCCGGGGAGCTGTTTTTT
TRBJ2-3 | - | TRBV7-8 | TRBD2 | CASRRGIADTQYF | TGTGCCAGCAGGCGGGGGATTGCAGATACGCAGTATTTT
TRBJ1-1 | many | TRBV12-3/TRBV12-4 | - | CASSLQGRTEAFF | TGTGCCAGCAGTTTGCAGGGGAGGACTGAAGCTTTCTTT